This T cell receptor beta chain stems from a study of CD8 T cells in ankylosing spondylitis. Study results and limitations: Disease-linked clones displayed a CD8+ phenotype and appeared relatively rarely in peripheral blood. Some motif variants had been reported before (in reactive arthritis synovial fluid and blood). The study identified a TCR beta motif of several highly homologous variants that appeared characteristic of ankylosing spondylitis blood.

This clonotype was recorded at least ten times. The antigen is not known. Quantitative 5'-RACE with molecular barcodes generated TCR beta libraries. A single record per CDR3 protein comes from TCRdb applying MiXCR to the 5' RACE reads. Altogether around 210,000 distinct CDR3 sequences are present, roughly 8.2% being singletons, with the ten largest covering about 5%. The V segment lost 1 base and the J segment 8 bases; nucleotides outside the gene matches: 4. This CDR3 has 14 amino acids. The chain recombines TRBV12-3 or TRBV12-4 with TRBJ1-2; TRBD1 agrees at 10 bases. This TCR derives from a female donor with ankylosing spondylitis or in good health (not recorded which). Sequences were obtained from blood, either unsorted or a sorted T cell fraction (not recorded which). The CDR3 loop is CASSLGQGAGGYTF. The CDR3 DNA reads TGTGCCAGCAGTTTAGGACAGGGGGCTGGGGGCTACACCTTC.